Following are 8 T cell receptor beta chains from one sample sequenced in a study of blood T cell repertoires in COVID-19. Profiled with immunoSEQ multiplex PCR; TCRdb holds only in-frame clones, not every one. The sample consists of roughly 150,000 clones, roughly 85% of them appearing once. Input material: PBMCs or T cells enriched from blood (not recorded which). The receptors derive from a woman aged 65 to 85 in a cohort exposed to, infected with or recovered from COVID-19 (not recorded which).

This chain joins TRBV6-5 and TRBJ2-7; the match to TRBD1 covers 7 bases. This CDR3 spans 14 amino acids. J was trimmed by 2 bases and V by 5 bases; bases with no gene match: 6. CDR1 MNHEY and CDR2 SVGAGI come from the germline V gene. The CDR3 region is CASSTGTATYEQYF. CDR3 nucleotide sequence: TGTGCCAGCAGTACCGGGACAGCGACCTACGAGCAGTACTTC.

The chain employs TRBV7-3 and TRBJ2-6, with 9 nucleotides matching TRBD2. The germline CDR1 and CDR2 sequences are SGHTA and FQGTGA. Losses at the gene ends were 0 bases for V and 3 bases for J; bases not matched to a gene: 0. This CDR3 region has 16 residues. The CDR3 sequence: CASSLTSGSGANVLTF. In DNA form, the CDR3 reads TGTGCCAGCAGCTTAACTAGCGGGAGTGGGGCCAACGTCCTGACTTTC. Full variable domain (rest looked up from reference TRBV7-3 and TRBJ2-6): GAGVSQTPSNKVTEKGKYVELRCDPISGHTALYWYRQSLGQGPEFLIYFQGTGAADDSGLPNDRFFAVRPEGSVSTLKIQRTERGDSAVYLCASSLTSGSGANVLTFGAGSRLTVL.

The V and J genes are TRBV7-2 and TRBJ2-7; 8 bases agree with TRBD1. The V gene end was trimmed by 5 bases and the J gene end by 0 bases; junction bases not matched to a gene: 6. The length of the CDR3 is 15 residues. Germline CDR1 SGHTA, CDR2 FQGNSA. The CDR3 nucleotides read TGTGCCAGCAGCCCGGGGACAGGCAGCTCCTACGAGCAGTACTTC. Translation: CASSPGTGSSYEQYF.

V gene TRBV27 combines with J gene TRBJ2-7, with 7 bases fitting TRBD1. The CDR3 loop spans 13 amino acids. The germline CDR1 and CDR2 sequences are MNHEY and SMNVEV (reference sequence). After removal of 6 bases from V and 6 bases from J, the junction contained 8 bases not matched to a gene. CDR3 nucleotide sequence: TGTGCCAGCAGACCGACAGGGTTCATCGAGCAGTACTTC. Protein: CASRPTGFIEQYF.

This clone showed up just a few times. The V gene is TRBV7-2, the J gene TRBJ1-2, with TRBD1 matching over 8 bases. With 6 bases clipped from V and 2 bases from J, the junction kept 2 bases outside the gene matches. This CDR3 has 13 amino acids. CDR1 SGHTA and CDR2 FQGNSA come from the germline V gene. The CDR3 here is CASSRDRNYGYTF. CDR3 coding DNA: TGTGCCAGCAGTAGGGACAGGAACTATGGCTACACCTTC.

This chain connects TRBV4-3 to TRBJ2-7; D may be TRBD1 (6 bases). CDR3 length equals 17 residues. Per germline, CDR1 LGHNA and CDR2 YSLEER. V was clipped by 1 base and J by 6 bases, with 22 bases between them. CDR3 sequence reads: CASSQAVGAGDLGEQYF. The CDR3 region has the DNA TGCGCCAGCAGCCAAGCAGTTGGCGCAGGGGATTTGGGCGAGCAGTACTTC.

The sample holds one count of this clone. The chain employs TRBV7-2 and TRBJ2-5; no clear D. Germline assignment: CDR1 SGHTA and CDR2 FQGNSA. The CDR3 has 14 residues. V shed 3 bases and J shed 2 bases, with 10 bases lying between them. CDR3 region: CASSFGGNQETQYF. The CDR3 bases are TGTGCCAGCAGCTTTGGCGGAAATCAAGAGACCCAGTACTTC.

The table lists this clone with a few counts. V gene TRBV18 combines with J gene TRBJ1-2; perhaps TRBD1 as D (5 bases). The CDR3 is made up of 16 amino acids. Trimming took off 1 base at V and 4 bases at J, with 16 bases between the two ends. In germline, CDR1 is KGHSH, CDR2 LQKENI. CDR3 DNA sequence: TGTGCCAGCTCACCACAGAGTGGGGAGGGGAGCTATGGCTACACCTTC. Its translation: CASSPQSGEGSYGYTF.